The present entry profiles one TCR beta chain with its context. Its antigen has not been determined. No clone much larger than this one lies a single base away; base qualities are absent. V and J are trimmed by 3 bases and 2 bases, and the gene matches miss 10 bases of the junction. CDR1 and CDR2 (SGDLS, YYNGEE) derive from the germline V gene. From cysteine to phenylalanine, the CDR3 is 16 amino acids long. This entry keeps only the CDR3 DNA: 48 bases, framed from base 1. The immunoSEQ Assay, a bias-controlled multiplex PCR, was used to amplify TCRbeta CDR3 regions from genomic DNA. As for the authors' bioinformatics: Within the assay, amplification of reference gene primers was used to estimate how many nucleated cells each sample contained. Sequence reads were collapsed and filtered to measure the absolute abundance of every unique TCRbeta CDR3 rearrangement. For each sample, productive Simpson clonality was calculated by taking the square root of Simpson's diversity index across productive rearrangements. Drawn from immuneACCESS, this table holds only the in-frame rearrangements with V and J called that TCRdb kept. Clones are partly lost; checked studies trace under half to an unresolved V gene and leave the rest unexplained. Clone size and V and J calls were adopted from that table, with D and trimming inferred from the DNA. This sample holds some 190,000 clones; about 88% were observed only once. The ten largest clones add up to about 5% of the sample.

These data belong to a study of blood T cell repertoires in COVID-19 (dated by TCRdb to 2018 to 2020). The study in broad terms: The collaborator samples originated in the United States, Italy and Spain and spanned the acute and convalescent phases of COVID-19. Deeply sampled blood TCRbeta repertoires from subjects exposed to, actively infected with, or recovered from COVID-19 were included in the dataset. Samples were obtained from the ongoing ImmuneRACE study (first 160 participants) and from over 1,000 subjects provided by 6 global collaborators. A freely available public database, intended as a resource for researchers studying the immune response to SARS-CoV-2, is where the repertoires were released. HLA class I and class II types, where available, came from metadata supplied by the sample provider rather than from assay-based typing. The prospective study material was composed of cDNA or gDNA derived from T cells, B-cell-depleted T cells, or PBMCs. A de-identified subject ID, COVID-19 status, age in years and sex were almost always included in the sample metadata. Here is what the overall study found, with its caveats: Clinical and demographic metadata were provided uncurated, with the amount varying by source and participant.

The collaborating institutions used their own protocols to collect whole blood in K2EDTA tubes. Collaborator samples were shipped for TCRbeta analysis as frozen whole blood, isolated PBMCs, or DNA extracted from either sample type. Sequencing input: peripheral blood. This TCR was recovered from a woman aged 80 or over with acute or convalescent COVID-19. The rearranged segments are TRBV9 and TRBJ2-7, and 8 junctional nucleotides match TRBD2. CDR3 region: CASSEQSGSGPYEQYF. The nucleotide sequence reads TGTGCCAGCAGCGAACAAAGCGGGAGTGGACCCTACGAGCAGTACTTC.